This TCR beta chain was observed in a study of CD8 T cells in Susac syndrome. Study-level background: When blood was collected, patients with Susac syndrome were therapy-naive, were taking corticosteroids, or were receiving intravenous immunoglobulin alone.

Reverse transcription of roughly 0.5 to 1 ug RNA was carried out with random hexamers. TCRdb itself ran the immunoSEQ multiplex PCR reads through MiXCR, one entry per CDR3 protein. The table lists about 150,000 distinct CDR3 sequences, roughly 95% of them singletons. CDR3 size: 14 residues. Trimming cost V 6 bases and J 7 bases, with 18 bases left between them. The germline V gene encodes CDR1 LNHDA and CDR2 SQIVND (reference sequence). Recently defined diagnostic criteria for definite or probable disease were fulfilled by Susac syndrome patients. This sequence originates from a human donor with Susac syndrome. The sequencing input was CD4+ T cells from PBMCs. The gene calls are TRBV19 and TRBJ2-5; D is unresolved. This CDR3 is CASSSSPMTRTQYF. The CDR3, as DNA: TGTGCCAGTAGCTCAAGCCCGATGACAAGGACCCAGTACTTC.